Listed here is a single T cell receptor beta chain. What it recognizes is unknown. This entry belongs to a study of OX40 agonist ivuxolimab in advanced cancers. Study-level information: All patients had ivuxolimab intravenously every 2 weeks at 0.01 to 10 mg/kg. Patients receiving dose escalation had hepatocellular carcinoma, melanoma, renal cell or head and neck cancer. Study results and limitations: CD4+ and CD8+ blood T cells expanded clonally by week 6 at 0.1 to 3.0 mg/kg. Some of the nonresponding patients also showed low levels of normalized T-cell clonal expansion.

The CDR3 loop spans 11 amino acids. From germline, CDR1 is DFQATT and CDR2 SNEGSKA (reference sequence). V was pared by 5 bases and J by 5 bases, with 9 bases between. Repertoires were generated with immunoSEQ multiplex PCR, while TCRdb's copy carries only in-frame clones and drops some. The profile shows tens of thousands of clones, about nine tenths of them singletons. Sequenced here: CD4+ or CD8+ T cells sorted from blood, sampled in a trial of the OX40 agonist ivuxolimab. The clonotype comes from an adult with an advanced solid tumor such as melanoma, head and neck, liver or kidney cancer. This chain joins TRBV20-1 and TRBJ1-1; D is undetermined. The CDR3 sequence: CSAATGTEAFF. Written as DNA, the CDR3 is TGCAGTGCTGCGACCGGGACTGAAGCTTTCTTT.